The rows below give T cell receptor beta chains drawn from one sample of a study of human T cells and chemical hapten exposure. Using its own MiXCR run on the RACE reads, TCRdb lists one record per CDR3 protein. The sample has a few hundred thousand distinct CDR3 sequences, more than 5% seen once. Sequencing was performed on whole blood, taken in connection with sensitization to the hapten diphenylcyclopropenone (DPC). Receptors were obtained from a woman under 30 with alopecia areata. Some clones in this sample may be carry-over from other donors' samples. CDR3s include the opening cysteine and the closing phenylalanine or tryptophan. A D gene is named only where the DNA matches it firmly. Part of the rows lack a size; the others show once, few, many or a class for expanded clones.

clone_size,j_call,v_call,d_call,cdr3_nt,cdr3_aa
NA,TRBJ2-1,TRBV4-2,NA,TGTGCCAGCACCTTCGGGGGCCAAGACAATGAGCAGTTCTTC,CASTFGGQDNEQFF
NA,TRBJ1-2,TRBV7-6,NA,TGTGCCAGCAGCTTATGGGACACTACCTACACCTTC,CASSLWDTTYTF
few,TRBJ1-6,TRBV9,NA,TGTGCCAGCAGCGAGGCAAAGAATTCACCCCTCCACTTT,CASSEAKNSPLHF
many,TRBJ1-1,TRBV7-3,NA,TGTGCCAGCAGCCCCGGGACCGCCCAGGCGGAGGTTTTCTTT,CASSPGTAQAEVFF
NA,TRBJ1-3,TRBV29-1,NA,TGCGTGGTTTACTCTGGAAACACCATATATTTT,CVVYSGNTIYF
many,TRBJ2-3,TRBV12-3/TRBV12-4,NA,TGTGCCAGCAGTTTCTCTGGAACTAGCACAGATACGCAGTATTTT,CASSFSGTSTDTQYF
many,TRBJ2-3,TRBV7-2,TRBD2,TGTGCCAGCAGCTTAAACCGGGGGGGCACAGATACGCAGTATTTT,CASSLNRGGTDTQYF
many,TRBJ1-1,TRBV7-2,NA,TGTGCCAGCAGCCCCCAGTACACGAACACTGAAGCTTTCTTT,CASSPQYTNTEAFF
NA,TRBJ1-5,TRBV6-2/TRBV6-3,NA,TGTGCCAGCAGTTACTCGTCCAGGAATCAGCCCCAGCATTTT,CASSYSSRNQPQHF
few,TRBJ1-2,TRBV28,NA,TGTGCCAGCAGTCCAGTGGGACAACCCCTCCGTAACTATGGCTACACCTTC,CASSPVGQPLRNYGYTF
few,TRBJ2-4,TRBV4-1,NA,TGCGCCAGCAGCCCGGCCCCCAGGGACATTCAGTACTTC,CASSPAPRDIQYF
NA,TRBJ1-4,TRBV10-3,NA,TGTGCCATCAGAGACAGTCTGAATGAAAAACTGTTTTTT,CAIRDSLNEKLFF
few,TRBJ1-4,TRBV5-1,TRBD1,TGCGCCAGCAGCTTTCGACAGGGGATTAATGAAAAACTGTTTTTT,CASSFRQGINEKLFF